This is a list of T cell receptor beta chains from one sample in a study of T-cell reconstitution after alpha-beta-depleted transplantation in children. TCRdb recomputed calls from the PCR reads with MiXCR, one row per CDR3 protein. The sample lists about 250,000 distinct CDR3 sequences; approximately 24% were seen once. The sequencing used PBMCs, mostly from graft donor cells, collected 360 days after TCRalphabeta/CD19-depleted stem cell transplant. Source of these receptors: a female patient under 10 years old who had a stem cell transplant for congenital amegakaryocytic thrombocytopenia, so the T cells may come from the graft donor. Both conserved end residues are part of each CDR3. D genes are given only for firm matches. Not every row has a clone size; where given, it reads once, few, many or a size class.

v_call	clone_size	j_call	d_call	cdr3_aa	cdr3_nt
TRBV11-2	NA	TRBJ2-4	TRBD2	CASSPSGGNIQYF	TGTGCCAGCAGCCCAAGCGGGGGAAACATTCAGTACTTC
TRBV19	few	TRBJ1-1	NA	CASSIGPKTEAFF	TGTGCCAGTAGTATCGGTCCGAAGACTGAAGCTTTCTTT
TRBV2	NA	TRBJ2-7	NA	CPSTDRYEQYF	TGTCCCAGCACGGACCGCTACGAGCAGTACTTC
TRBV4-2	NA	TRBJ2-2	NA	CASSQPPGPKNTGELFF	TGTGCCAGCAGCCAACCCCCGGGACCAAAGAACACCGGGGAGCTGTTTTTT
TRBV20-1	NA	TRBJ2-7	NA	CSATDSVLSYEQYF	TGCAGTGCTACCGACAGCGTCCTCTCCTACGAGCAGTACTTC
TRBV18	few	TRBJ2-5	NA	CASSLARVYQETQYF	TGTGCCAGCTCCCTCGCTAGGGTTTATCAAGAGACCCAGTACTTC
TRBV3-1	NA	TRBJ1-2	NA	CASSQAEGGYTF	TGTGCCAGCAGCCAAGCAGAGGGCGGCTACACCTTC
TRBV5-1	NA	TRBJ2-7	NA	CASGTGDGDYWEQYF	TGCGCCAGCGGGACCGGGGACGGAGATTATTGGGAGCAGTACTTC
TRBV5-1	NA	TRBJ2-1	NA	CASRSADYTYNEQFF	TGCGCCAGCAGGTCGGCAGACTACACCTACAATGAGCAGTTCTTC
TRBV4-1	many	TRBJ2-3	NA	CASSTRGGSMRTDTQYF	TGCGCCAGCAGCACCCGGGGCGGGTCGATGAGGACAGATACGCAGTATTTT
TRBV27	NA	TRBJ2-7	NA	CASSFTSGGEQYF	TGTGCCAGCAGTTTTACTAGTGGGGGCGAGCAGTACTTC
TRBV2	NA	TRBJ1-2	NA	CASSGDGGIYGYTF	TGTGCCAGCAGTGGTGACGGTGGGATATATGGCTACACCTTC
TRBV4-3	NA	TRBJ1-2	NA	CASSHWGGGYTF	TGCGCCAGCAGCCATTGGGGGGGTGGCTACACCTTC
TRBV28	NA	TRBJ2-5	NA	CASSFLLASQETQYF	TGTGCCAGCAGTTTTCTGCTAGCTAGCCAAGAGACCCAGTACTTC
TRBV6-6	NA	TRBJ1-1	NA	CASISTGTEAFF	TGTGCCAGCATCTCGACTGGCACCGAAGCTTTCTTT
TRBV5-1	few	TRBJ2-1	TRBD2	CASSLIGGTSGYNEQFF	TGCGCCAGCAGCTTGATTGGGGGGACTAGCGGTTACAATGAGCAGTTCTTC
TRBV28	NA	TRBJ1-3	NA	CASRTTGIGNTIYF	TGTGCCAGCAGGACAACCGGCATCGGAAACACCATATATTTT
TRBV6-5	few	TRBJ1-1	NA	CASSYGTEAFF	TGTGCCAGCAGTTACGGCACTGAAGCTTTCTTT
TRBV28	few	TRBJ1-6	TRBD1	CASSYPIQGSSYNSPLHF	TGTGCCAGCAGTTACCCAATACAGGGGAGCTCCTATAATTCACCCCTCCACTTT
TRBV5-4	few	TRBJ2-3	NA	CASSGRPDMDTQYF	TGTGCCAGCAGCGGGAGGCCAGACATGGATACGCAGTATTTT
TRBV2	many	TRBJ1-2	TRBD1	CASSDTRQGACTF	TGTGCCAGCAGCGATACTCGACAGGGGGCGTGCACCTTC
TRBV11-2	NA	TRBJ2-1	TRBD2	CASSLSSSGVEQFF	TGTGCCAGCAGCCTCTCCTCTAGCGGGGTTGAGCAGTTCTTC
TRBV12-3/TRBV12-4	few	TRBJ1-2	NA	CASSSAGRHYGYTF	TGTGCCAGCAGTTCGGCCGGACGGCACTATGGCTACACCTTC
TRBV15	few	TRBJ2-1	NA	CATSRDIGEQFF	TGTGCCACCAGCAGAGATATAGGTGAGCAGTTCTTC
TRBV28	few	TRBJ1-5	NA	CASTTEGGISNQPQHF	TGTGCCAGCACCACTGAGGGGGGAATTAGCAATCAGCCCCAGCATTTT
TRBV3-1	NA	TRBJ2-1	NA	CASSQGLGREVERSNEQFF	TGTGCCAGCAGCCAAGGGCTAGGAAGGGAAGTGGAACGGAGCAATGAGCAGTTCTTC
TRBV12-3/TRBV12-4	few	TRBJ2-2	NA	CASSFVGKWGGVGTGELFF	TGTGCCAGCAGTTTTGTTGGGAAGTGGGGGGGCGTTGGTACCGGGGAGCTGTTTTTT
TRBV7-6	few	TRBJ1-1	NA	CASRKDLHTEAFF	TGTGCCAGCAGGAAGGACCTACACACTGAAGCTTTCTTT
TRBV20-1	few	TRBJ2-7	NA	CSGQLVREQYF	TGCAGTGGGCAGCTGGTTCGCGAGCAGTACTTC
TRBV4-1	few	TRBJ1-1	NA	CASSQTTIGNTEAFF	TGCGCCAGCAGCCAAACAACCATCGGGAACACTGAAGCTTTCTTT
TRBV27	NA	TRBJ2-1	NA	CASSPAPPYNEQFF	TGTGCCAGCAGCCCAGCCCCCCCCTACAATGAGCAGTTCTTC
TRBV6-2/TRBV6-3	NA	TRBJ2-6	NA	CASSPANVLTF	TGTGCCAGCAGTCCGGCCAACGTCCTGACTTTC
TRBV10-3	NA	TRBJ1-1	NA	CAISESGLKNTEAFF	TGTGCCATCAGTGAGTCGGGCCTCAAGAACACTGAAGCTTTCTTT
TRBV20-1	NA	TRBJ1-3	TRBD1	CSARQGGSSGNTIYF	TGCAGTGCTAGACAGGGGGGGAGCTCTGGAAACACCATATATTTT
TRBV28	NA	TRBJ1-5	NA	CASSFGFNNQPQHF	TGTGCCAGCAGTTTTGGTTTCAACAATCAGCCCCAGCATTTT
TRBV6-5	few	TRBJ1-6	NA	CASSWGVYRNSPLHF	TGTGCCAGCAGTTGGGGGGTTTACAGAAATTCACCCCTCCACTTT
TRBV10-3	few	TRBJ2-1	NA	CAISQLVVSPYNEQFF	TGTGCCATCAGTCAACTAGTCGTCAGCCCCTACAATGAGCAGTTCTTC
TRBV20-1	few	TRBJ2-3	TRBD1	CSAPDRVRTDTQYF	TGCAGTGCTCCGGACAGGGTCAGGACAGATACGCAGTATTTT
TRBV5-1	NA	TRBJ1-2	NA	CASSHNGGSTNYGYTF	TGCGCCAGCAGCCACAACGGGGGTTCCACTAACTATGGCTACACCTTC
TRBV7-9	NA	TRBJ2-3	NA	CASSLIISYTDTQYF	TGTGCCAGCAGCTTAATTATCTCTTACACAGATACGCAGTATTTT
TRBV20-1	NA	TRBJ2-3	NA	CSASGKYTDTQYF	TGCAGTGCTAGCGGGAAATACACAGATACGCAGTATTTT
TRBV3-1	few	TRBJ2-3	NA	CASSQDVGVRGTDTQYF	TGTGCCAGCAGCCAAGACGTGGGGGTTAGGGGCACAGATACGCAGTATTTT
TRBV4-2	few	TRBJ1-4	NA	CASSQERNEKLFF	TGTGCCAGCAGCCAAGAGAGAAATGAAAAACTGTTTTTT